Listed here is a single TCR beta chain. Its antigen is undetermined. An overlapping HIV-1 Gag peptide pool stimulated these cells at 0.95 to 1 ug/peptide/mL. CD40L/CD69 double-negative CD45RO-high memory CD4+ T cells were collected. The libraries were made with immunoSEQ version 4 in survey mode. Assay: immunoSEQ multiplex PCR; the TCRdb copy retains only in-frame clones and omits some. The sample includes approximately 36,000 clones, more than 75% seen only once; the top ten take roughly 5.6%. The data are from a study of persistence of HIV-infected CD4 T cells. This CDR3 region has 19 residues. Germline lookup yields CDR1 WNHNN and CDR2 SYGVQD (reference sequence). V dropped 0 bases and J dropped 0; count of bases not matched to a gene: 9.

The chain joins TRBV10-1 to TRBJ2-2; 8 nucleotides match TRBD1. This material consisted of cultured CD4+ T cells from PBMCs, taken from a patient who received antiretroviral therapy. This clonotype was obtained from an adult with HIV. The donor label of this sample is uncertain. CDR3 in amino acids: CASSESTGDRLPNTGELFF. The CDR3, as DNA: TGCGCCAGCAGTGAGTCGACGGGGGACAGGCTTCCGAACACCGGGGAGCTGTTTTTT.